This TCR beta chain was captured in a study of CD8 T cells in ankylosing spondylitis. This clonotype was observed many times. V lost 7 bases, J lost 2 bases, and 17 bases lay in between. Germline lookup yields CDR1 SGHTA and CDR2 FQGNSA. There are 15 residues in the CDR3. Each CDR3 protein gets one entry after TCRdb re-called the 5' RACE reads with MiXCR. The table lists about 160,000 distinct CDR3 sequences, approximately 16% of them singletons. The clonotype comes from a male donor with ankylosing spondylitis or in good health (not recorded which). The sequenced sample was blood, either unsorted or a sorted T cell fraction (not recorded which). The chain joins TRBV7-2 to TRBJ1-1; the D gene is possibly TRBD1 (5 bases). CDR3 loop: CASTTPGRRNTEAFF. The CDR3 bases are TGTGCCAGCACCACACCGGGACGGAGAAACACTGAAGCTTTCTTT.